The 28 T cell receptor beta chains listed next were all sequenced from one sample in a study of T cells in narcolepsy. This table comes from immunoSEQ multiplex PCR, and its TCRdb copy is limited to in-frame clones, with some not included. Counted here are about 32,000 clones, around 90% occurring once; the ten biggest clones make up more than 0.65%. Material for sequencing was CD45RA- memory CD4+ T cells from PBMCs. These receptors were obtained from a human donor with narcolepsy.

This clone was recorded only once. The rearrangement uses TRBV6-5 and TRBJ1-3, with D hard to call. The CDR3 is 13 amino acids. Germline CDR1 and CDR2: MNHEY and SVGAGI. Trimming left V 0 bases short and J 6 bases short, with 6 bases between. The CDR3 reads CASSYSRANTIYF. As DNA, the CDR3 is TGTGCCAGCAGTTACTCAAGAGCAAACACCATATATTTT.

CDR3 sequence reads: CASRGQLVEPLHF. CDR3 nucleotide sequence: TGTGCCAGCAGGGGACAGTTAGTCGAACCCCTCCACTTT. V and J are TRBV28 and TRBJ1-6, with TRBD1 identical over 7 bases. With V trimmed by 6 bases and J by 12 bases, 8 bases remained unmatched. The CDR3 extends over 13 amino acids. Germline V gene lookup returns CDR1 MDHEN and CDR2 SYDVKM.

V is TRBV5-6 and J is TRBJ1-2; D is possibly TRBD1 (5 bases). The germline gives CDR1 SGHDT, CDR2 YYEEEE. The length of the CDR3 is 14 residues. V dropped 3 bases and J dropped 3 bases, with 12 bases sitting between them. The CDR3, as DNA: TGTGCCAGCAGCTCAGACAGCTCGTACTATGGCTACACCTTC. It yields the protein CASSSDSSYYGYTF.

The genes are TRBV5-6 and TRBJ1-2, with 11 bases aligning to TRBD1. The CDR3 has 19 residues. Trimming at V came to 4 bases and at J to 4 bases, leaving 18 bases not matched to a gene. Germline loops: CDR1 SGHDT, CDR2 YYEEEE. The CDR3 sequence: CASSDRPYPGQGASYGYTF. CDR3 bases: TGTGCCAGCAGCGACCGACCCTACCCCGGACAGGGGGCTAGCTATGGCTACACCTTC.

The CDR3, as DNA: TGTGCCAGCAGCTCGACAGGGGGCAACACTGAAGCTTTCTTT. Its protein product is CASSSTGGNTEAFF. The V gene is TRBV7-8, the J gene TRBJ1-1; TRBD1 agrees at 10 bases. CDR3 length: 14 amino acids. Trimming removed 4 bases from V and 2 bases from J; junction bases left unmatched: 1. CDR1 SGHVS and CDR2 FQNEAQ come from the germline V gene. The variable domain in full, completed from reference TRBV7-8 and TRBJ1-1, reads GAGVSQSPRYKVAKRGQDVALRCDPISGHVSLFWYQQALGQGPEFLTYFQNEAQLDKSGLPSDRFFAERPEGSVSTLKIQRTQQEDSAVYLCASSSTGGNTEAFFGQGTRLTVV.

The table lists this clone with a count of one. The chain is built from TRBV4-3 and TRBJ1-3; 10 nucleotides line up with TRBD1. Germline V CDR1 and CDR2: LGHNA, YSLEER. The CDR3 consists of 17 residues. With 2 bases clipped from V and 2 bases from J, the junction kept 6 bases outside the gene matches. CDR3 residues: CASSQSRQGAAGNTIYF. CDR3 coding DNA: TGCGCCAGCAGCCAAAGCAGACAGGGGGCGGCTGGAAACACCATATATTTT.

V gene TRBV7-2 combines with J gene TRBJ2-2; the D gene is possibly TRBD2 (5 bases). CDR3 size: 13 residues. Trimming removed 5 bases at V and 5 bases at J, with 9 bases between. Germline CDR1 and CDR2: SGHTA and FQGNSA. CDR3 bases: TGTGCCAGCAGCCCTCGAGGGACCGGGGAGCTGTTTTTT. Translation gives CASSPRGTGELFF.

This chain joins TRBV30 and TRBJ2-3; D may match TRBD1 or TRBD2 (5 bases each). This CDR3 comprises 15 residues. Between the trimmed V and J ends, which lost 3 bases and 1 base, there was a span of 14 bases. The germline gives CDR1 GTSNPN, CDR2 SVGIG (reference sequence). CDR3 DNA sequence: TGTGCCTGGAGCTGGGACCTGACAGGCACAGATACGCAGTATTTT. It translates to CAWSWDLTGTDTQYF.

Only a few counts were recorded for this clone. This chain links TRBV5-5 with TRBJ2-1; 13 nucleotides agree with TRBD2. The CDR3 runs 18 residues. Unmatched junction bases numbered 9, after V lost 2 bases and J lost 4 bases. Germline assignment: CDR1 SGHKS and CDR2 YYEKEE (reference sequence). The CDR3 DNA reads TGTGCCAGCAGCTTCCTAGGACTAGCGGGAGTGATATACAATGAGCAGTTCTTC. Its translation: CASSFLGLAGVIYNEQFF.

To note about this clone: Different DNA sequences within this sample yield the same CDR3. The rearrangement links TRBV7-2 to TRBJ2-3; D unclear. V lost 5 bases, J lost 0 bases, and 3 bases lay in between. This CDR3 is 12 amino acids long. Per the germline V gene, CDR1 is SGHTA and CDR2 is FQGNSA. The CDR3: CASSPSTDTQYF. The CDR3 coding sequence is TGTGCCAGCAGCCCCAGCACAGATACGCAGTATTTT.

The gene calls are TRBV5-1 and TRBJ1-4; D is undetermined. This CDR3 has 15 amino acids. V lost 0 bases to trimming and J lost 0 bases, with 6 bases between them. The germline CDR1 and CDR2 sequences are SGHRS and YFSETQ. CDR3 amino acids: CASSLDRPTNEKLFF. CDR3 in DNA: TGCGCCAGCAGCTTGGACCGGCCAACTAATGAAAAACTGTTTTTT.

V is TRBV19 and J is TRBJ2-5; no clear D. V was shortened by 1 base and J by 5 bases, with 8 bases between the two germline ends. The CDR3 covers 13 residues. Germline lookup yields CDR1 LNHDA and CDR2 SQIVND (reference sequence). In DNA, the CDR3 is TGTGCCAGTAGTATAGCGAGGACGGAGACCCAGTACTTC. Translation: CASSIARTETQYF. The variable domain in full, completed from reference TRBV19 and TRBJ2-5, reads DGGITQSPKYLFRKEGQNVTLSCEQNLNHDAMYWYRQDPGQGLRLIYYSQIVNDFQKGDIAEGYSVSREKKESFPLTVTSAQKNPTAFYLCASSIARTETQYFGPGTRLLVL.

This clone was detected once. The rearrangement links TRBV7-2 to TRBJ2-5; a weak D match, TRBD2 (6 bases). The CDR3 loop spans 13 amino acids. CDR1 SGHTA and CDR2 FQGNSA come from the germline V gene. With 5 bases removed from V and 5 bases from J, the gap between germline ends came to 12 bases. The CDR3 nucleotides are TGTGCCAGCAGCCCTGGACTATTGGAGACCCAGTACTTC. Its protein is CASSPGLLETQYF. Supplemented by reference TRBV7-2 and TRBJ2-5, the full variable domain reads GAGVSQSPSNKVTEKGKDVELRCDPISGHTALYWYRQSLGQGLEFLIYFQGNSAPDKSGLPSDRFSAERTGGSVSTLTIQRTQQEDSAVYLCASSPGLLETQYFGPGTRLLVL.

V is TRBV15 and J is TRBJ2-3; D is unclear. V dropped 8 bases and J dropped 7 bases, with 19 bases sitting between them. The CDR3 contains 14 residues. Germline CDR1 LNHNV, CDR2 YYDKDF (reference sequence). The CDR3 spells CATQSTQLQNTQYF. CDR3 nucleotides: TGTGCCACCCAATCGACCCAATTGCAGAATACGCAGTATTTT.

The V call is TRBV30, the J call TRBJ1-2, with D possibly being TRBD1 (5 bases). The CDR3 runs 15 residues. Germline assignment: CDR1 GTSNPN and CDR2 SVGIG (reference sequence). Trimming pared 0 bases from V and 4 bases from J, leaving 15 bases between. DNA of the CDR3: TGTGCCTGGAGTGTAGGCCAGGCTGGGGGCTATGGCTACACCTTC. Translation: CAWSVGQAGGYGYTF.

The V call is TRBV6-6, the J call TRBJ1-1; no clear D. V dropped 0 bases and J dropped 11 bases, with 13 bases sitting between them. The CDR3 spans 13 residues. Germline CDR1 and CDR2: MNHNY and SVGAGI (reference sequence). CDR3 in DNA: TGTGCCAGCAGTTACTCGACCCCAGTGGAGGCTTTCTTT. Translated: CASSYSTPVEAFF.

This clone occurred once. J is TRBJ2-5 and V is TRBV7-2; perhaps TRBD1 as D (5 bases). Near its end, the DNA agrees better with TRBJ2-7, so the J call may be wrong. Germline V lookup: CDR1 SGHTA, CDR2 FQGNSA. CDR3 length: 14 amino acids. The CDR3 here is CASSLAAGWAEQYF. In DNA form, the CDR3 reads TGTGCCAGCAGCTTAGCAGCAGGGTGGGCCGAGCAGTACTTC.

The chain employs TRBV10-2 and TRBJ2-5; 9 nucleotides agree with TRBD1. The J call could be wrong; TRBJ2-7 is a better fit for the DNA end. CDR1 and CDR2 from the germline V gene are WSHSY and SAAADI. CDR3 length: 14 amino acids. The CDR3 coding sequence is TGCGCCAGCAGAGCGGGACAGGGCCTAAACGAGCAGTACTTC. This translates into CASRAGQGLNEQYF.

The V and J genes are TRBV6-5 and TRBJ1-6; the D gene is possibly TRBD1 (6 bases). V shed 4 bases and J shed 10 bases, with 14 bases lying between them. The V gene's germline CDR1 is MNHEY and CDR2 SVGAGI. This CDR3 spans 14 amino acids. The CDR3 DNA is TGTGCCAGCAGTTGGGCACAGGGTGTATCACCCCTCCACTTT. Residues: CASSWAQGVSPLHF.

The V gene is TRBV27, the J gene TRBJ1-4, with D uncertain. The V gene lost 6 bases and the J gene lost 4 bases, with 9 bases spanning the gap. CDR3 length equals 13 residues. Germline-derived CDR1 and CDR2 are MNHEY and SMNVEV (reference sequence). The CDR3 region is CASRKRDNEKLFF. CDR3 DNA sequence: TGTGCCAGCAGGAAGAGGGATAATGAAAAACTGTTTTTT.

Only a few counts were recorded for this clone. The chain recombines TRBV4-3 with TRBJ2-5; 15 bases match TRBD2. The CDR3 is 18 amino acids. V shed 6 bases and J 5 bases; nucleotides not matched to a gene: 13. Germline V CDR1 and CDR2: LGHNA, YSLEER. CDR3 sequence reads: CASSLAPGLAGGVETQYF. The CDR3 DNA is TGCGCCAGCAGTCTCGCTCCGGGACTAGCGGGGGGAGTGGAGACCCAGTACTTC.

The table lists this clone with a few counts. The chain combines TRBV6-5 with TRBJ1-4; no clear D gene. The germline gives CDR1 MNHEY, CDR2 SVGAGI. V was pared by 6 bases and J by 7 bases, with 18 bases between. This CDR3 is built from 15 residues. This CDR3 reads CASRSDAARGEKLFF. The CDR3, as DNA: TGTGCCAGCAGGTCGGACGCGGCGCGAGGTGAAAAACTGTTTTTT.

There are a few counts of this clone. V gene TRBV5-4 combines with J gene TRBJ1-6; D may be TRBD1 (6 bases). V shed 3 bases and J shed 6 bases, with 16 bases lying between them. The germline V gene has CDR1 SGHNT and CDR2 YYREEE (reference sequence). The length of the CDR3 is 16 residues. The CDR3 DNA follows: TGTGCCAGCAGCTCCTTTTCCGGGACATTTAATTCACCCCTCCACTTT. Its translation is CASSSFSGTFNSPLHF.

As regards this clone: At one end the junction does not follow the germline gene, possibly because of a read error. The chain couples TRBV2 to TRBJ1-3, with D possibly being TRBD1 (6 bases). From germline, CDR1 is SNHLY and CDR2 FYNNEI. This CDR3 spans 13 amino acids. The CDR3 region has the DNA TGTGCCAGCAAGCAGGGGAGTGGAAACACCGTATATTTT. Encoded protein: CASKQGSGNTVYF.

The V call is TRBV6-5, the J call TRBJ2-5; TRBD1 agrees at 8 bases. Germline V gene lookup returns CDR1 MNHEY and CDR2 SVGAGI. V lost 6 bases, J lost 5 bases, and 11 bases stayed unmatched. The CDR3 totals 15 residues. The CDR3 nucleotides read TGTGCCAGCAGCCCACGGACAGGGCGGGTGGAGACCCAGTACTTC. Its translation is CASSPRTGRVETQYF.

The V call is TRBV28, the J call TRBJ1-3; D is unclear. Germline-derived CDR1 and CDR2 are MDHEN and SYDVKM. The CDR3 is made up of 12 amino acids. Trimming cost V 7 bases and J 4 bases, with 8 bases left between them. Here the CDR3 reads CASKGFGNTIYF. CDR3 sequence (DNA): TGTGCCAGCAAAGGGTTCGGAAACACCATATATTTT.

V is TRBV19 and J is TRBJ2-1; a possible D gene is TRBD2 (5 bases). The germline V gene has CDR1 LNHDA and CDR2 SQIVND (reference sequence). The CDR3 has 18 residues. V was trimmed by 3 bases and J by 0 bases, leaving 18 bases between them. The CDR3 DNA reads TGTGCCAGTAGTATCTCACCCCAGCGGAGGAGCTCCTACAATGAGCAGTTCTTC. Amino acid sequence: CASSISPQRRSSYNEQFF.

The chain recombines TRBV7-2 with TRBJ2-1; D is unclear. The germline CDR1 and CDR2 sequences are SGHTA and FQGNSA. Trimming cost V 5 bases and J 7 bases, with 15 bases left between them. The CDR3 covers 14 residues. CDR3 amino acids: CASSRKVADNEQFF. In DNA form, the CDR3 reads TGTGCCAGCAGCCGAAAAGTCGCAGATAATGAGCAGTTCTTC.